The T cell receptor (beta chain) under discussion was sequenced for a study of cytomegalovirus exposure and HLA in healthy donors. The trim removed 2 bases at V and 6 bases at J, leaving 5 bases unmatched. The CDR3 has 15 amino acids. The germline V gene has CDR1 SEHNR and CDR2 FQNEAQ (reference sequence). Use of 60 Vbeta and 13 Jbeta primers characterized the PCR. Profiling relied on immunoSEQ multiplex PCR, and the TCRdb table lists in-frame clones only, not all of them. Its table lists around 190,000 clones. Study results and limitations: For most TCR beta V segments, an earlier analysis put the productive rate at about 87% or about 30% of the time.

About this clone: Its target is not known.

The origin of this receptor is a woman in her twenties or thirties in good health and CMV-seropositive. The chain links TRBV7-9 to TRBJ1-4; TRBD1 matches 8 bases. What was sequenced was PBMCs. The CDR3 sequence is CASSLRTGPDEKLFF. Here the CDR3 DNA reads TGTGCCAGCAGCTTACGGACAGGGCCCGATGAAAAACTGTTTTTT.